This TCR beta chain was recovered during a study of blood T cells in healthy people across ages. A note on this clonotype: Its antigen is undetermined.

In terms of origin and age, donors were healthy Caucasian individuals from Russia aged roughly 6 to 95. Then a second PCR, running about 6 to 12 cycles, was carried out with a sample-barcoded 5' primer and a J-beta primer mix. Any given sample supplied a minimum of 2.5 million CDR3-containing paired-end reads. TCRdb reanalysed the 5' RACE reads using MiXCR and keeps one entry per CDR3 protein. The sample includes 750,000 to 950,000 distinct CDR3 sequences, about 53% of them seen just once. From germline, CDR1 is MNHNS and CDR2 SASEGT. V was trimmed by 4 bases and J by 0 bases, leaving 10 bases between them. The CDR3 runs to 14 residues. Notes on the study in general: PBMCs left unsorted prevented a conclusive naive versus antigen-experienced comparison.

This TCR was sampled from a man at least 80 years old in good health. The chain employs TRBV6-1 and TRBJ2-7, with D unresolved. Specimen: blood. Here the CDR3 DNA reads TGTGCCAGCAGTGCGGCTTCCCGCTCCTACGAGCAGTACTTC. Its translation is CASSAASRSYEQYF.